This T cell receptor beta chain originates from a study of T-cell reconstitution after alpha-beta-depleted transplantation in children. This clonotype was picked up many times. Germline assignment: CDR1 SGHRS and CDR2 YFSETQ. Trimming removed 5 bases from V and 8 bases from J, with 13 bases in between. CDR3 length: 12 amino acids. The library targeted TCRbeta and was prepared with unique molecular identifiers. TCRdb independently ran MiXCR on the PCR reads; one entry per CDR3 protein. The sample has 420,000 or so distinct CDR3 sequences, approximately 10% seen once. This sequence originates from a human donor who donated a stem cell graft to a child with acute myeloid leukemia. The input for sequencing was PBMCs from the stem cell graft donor, taken from the stem cell graft. The J gene is TRBJ1-2, the V gene TRBV5-1; D is unclear. For the CDR3, the DNA is TGCGCCAGCAGGGATCCGGAGTTGGGCTACACCTTC. Translation gives CASRDPELGYTF.